Below are 19 T cell receptor beta chains sequenced from a single sample in a study of shared clonotypes between healthy human individuals. Using immunoSEQ multiplex PCR, the repertoire was profiled, and TCRdb retains in-frame clones only, with some absent. The table shows some 580,000 clones, with more than 95% occurring only once. Sequencing input: naive CD4+ T cells sorted from blood. Specified subset: CD45RA+ positively selected. The source of these receptors is a woman in her thirties in good health.

The chain has TRBV5-6 and TRBJ2-4; possibly TRBD2 for D (6 bases). The CDR3 covers 14 residues. Germline CDR1 SGHDT, CDR2 YYEEEE. The germline V and J ends were trimmed by 3 bases and 1 base, with 8 bases remaining between them. The CDR3 DNA reads TGTGCCAGCAGCTCGGGACTGGCCAAAAACATTCAGTACTTC. It is translated as CASSSGLAKNIQYF.

The rearrangement joins TRBV6-7 to TRBJ2-2; 13 positions match TRBD2. TRBV6-7 is an ORF for which the function is uncertain. The CDR3 sequence is 20 residues long. The V gene end was trimmed by 6 bases and the J gene end by 4 bases; junction bases not matched to a gene: 17. CDR3 bases: TGTGCCAGCAGCCCTCTCTCAGGACTAGCGGGAGCAATGAGCACCGGGGAGCTGTTTTTT. This encodes CASSPLSGLAGAMSTGELFF.

The gene calls are TRBV2 and TRBJ2-7, with D possibly being TRBD2 (6 bases). The CDR3 has 14 amino acids. Germline V lookup: CDR1 SNHLY, CDR2 FYNNEI. Trimming took off 6 bases at V and 1 base at J, with 13 bases between the two ends. This CDR3 is CASSLLGGSYEQYF. DNA of the CDR3: TGTGCCAGCAGCCTGTTGGGGGGATCCTACGAGCAGTACTTC. Filled out from reference TRBV2 and TRBJ2-7, the complete variable domain reads EPEVTQTPSHQVTQMGQEVILRCVPISNHLYFYWYRQILGQKVEFLVSFYNNEISEKSEIFDDQFSVERPDGSNFTLKIRSTKLEDSAMYFCASSLLGGSYEQYFGPGTRLTVT.

The chain combines TRBV5-1 with TRBJ2-3; D could derive from TRBD1 or TRBD2 (6 bases each). V dropped 4 bases and J dropped 4 bases, with 13 bases sitting between them. The CDR3 covers 14 residues. Per germline, CDR1 SGHRS and CDR2 YFSETQ. The CDR3 DNA follows: TGCGCCAGCAGCAGGGGGGAAGAACCAGATACGCAGTATTTT. This encodes CASSRGEEPDTQYF.

The sample holds one count of this clone. V is TRBV2 and J is TRBJ2-1; tentatively, D is TRBD1 (6 bases). The length of the CDR3 is 15 residues. Trimming removed 0 bases from V and 9 bases from J, with 15 bases in between. The germline V gene encodes CDR1 SNHLY and CDR2 FYNNEI. The CDR3 DNA is TGTGCCAGCAGTGAAGCTTCGGCCAGGGGCGGTGAGCAGTTCTTC. Translation gives CASSEASARGGEQFF.

This rearrangement joins TRBV28 to TRBJ2-7; perhaps TRBD2 as D (6 bases). The CDR3 has 17 residues. The V end was cut by 2 bases, the J end by 6 bases, with 23 bases between. Germline V CDR1 and CDR2: MDHEN, SYDVKM. In DNA form, the CDR3 reads TGTGCCAGCAGTTTAGGGGGGTCGGCAGCCCTCAGTGGCGAGCAGTACTTC. Its protein product is CASSLGGSAALSGEQYF.

V gene TRBV6-4 combines with J gene TRBJ2-3; perhaps TRBD2 as D (6 bases). CDR1 is MRHNA and CDR2 is SNTAGT in the germline V gene. This CDR3 is built from 15 residues. V lost 2 bases to trimming and J lost 2 bases, with 11 bases between them. CDR3 DNA sequence: TGTGCCAGCAGTGACCGCGGGAATCCCACAGATACGCAGTATTTT. This translates into CASSDRGNPTDTQYF.

This chain links TRBV23-1 with TRBJ2-7; no clear D gene. TRBV23-1 belongs to the ORF category, with a function that is uncertain. V was shortened by 4 bases and J by 2 bases, with 12 bases between the two germline ends. The CDR3 extends over 14 amino acids. The CDR3 coding sequence is TGCGCCAGCAGTCCACCTCCAGAGACCTACGAGCAGTACTTC. It encodes CASSPPPETYEQYF.

The V and J genes are TRBV6-5 and TRBJ1-1; possibly TRBD1 for D (6 bases). The germline V gene encodes CDR1 MNHEY and CDR2 SVGAGI. The V and J ends lost 7 bases and 6 bases respectively, with 15 bases between them. CDR3 length: 13 residues. The CDR3 region is CASTTDRDAEAFF. DNA of the CDR3: TGTGCCAGCACAACGGACAGAGACGCTGAAGCTTTCTTT.

The chain has TRBV10-2 and TRBJ1-2; weak D call: TRBD1 (6 bases). The CDR3 extends over 14 amino acids. Per germline, CDR1 WSHSY and CDR2 SAAADI. V lost 6 bases and J lost 4, with 15 bases in between. CDR3 DNA sequence: TGCGCCAGCAGCTTAGGGGGACTCAGCTATGGCTACACCTTC. Translating it yields CASSLGGLSYGYTF.

J is TRBJ2-5 and V is TRBV5-1; possible D gene TRBD1, 6 bases. V gave up 4 bases and J gave up 3 bases, with 16 bases separating them. Per germline, CDR1 SGHRS and CDR2 YFSETQ. This CDR3 has 15 residues. CDR3 DNA: TGCGCCAGCAGCGGGGGACATACCAGAAAAGAGACCCAGTACTTC. It codes for CASSGGHTRKETQYF.

The rearrangement joins TRBV2 to TRBJ2-2; a weak D match, TRBD1 (6 bases). Germline V gives CDR1 SNHLY, CDR2 FYNNEI. The CDR3 covers 14 residues. Trimming pared 3 bases from V and 4 bases from J, leaving 9 bases between. The CDR3 coding sequence is TGTGCCAGCAGTGAGGGGGACATCACCGGGGAGCTGTTTTTT. The encoded protein is CASSEGDITGELFF.

V usage is TRBV11-3 and J usage is TRBJ2-5; possibly TRBD1 or TRBD2 for D (5 bases each). V dropped 5 bases and J dropped 2 bases, with 12 bases sitting between them. CDR3 length equals 14 residues. Germline lookup yields CDR1 SGHNT and CDR2 YENEEA. The CDR3 loop reads CASSLGTDQETQYF. CDR3 DNA: TGTGCCAGCAGCCTTGGGACCGATCAAGAGACCCAGTACTTC. Drawing the rest from reference TRBV11-3 and TRBJ2-5, the complete variable domain is EAGVVQSPRYKIIEKKQPVAFWCNPISGHNTLYWYLQNLGQGPELLIRYENEEAVDDSQLPKDRFSAERLKGVDSTLKIQPAELGDSAVYLCASSLGTDQETQYFGPGTRLLVL.

The V and J genes are TRBV28 and TRBJ2-1; 12 bases fit TRBD2. This CDR3 has 16 amino acids. Germline lookup yields CDR1 MDHEN and CDR2 SYDVKM. The V gene end was trimmed by 3 bases and the J gene end by 3 bases; junction bases not matched to a gene: 3. CDR3 sequence (DNA): TGTGCCAGCAGTTTCTCGACTAGCGGGAGCTACAATGAGCAGTTCTTC. Its translation is CASSFSTSGSYNEQFF.

The J gene is TRBJ2-7, the V gene TRBV2; TRBD1 agrees at 10 bases. The J segment lost 3 bases and the V segment lost 6 bases, leaving 5 bases of the junction unmatched. This CDR3 region has 14 residues. The germline gives CDR1 SNHLY, CDR2 FYNNEI. CDR3 in amino acids: CASSGQGVVYEQYF. In DNA form, the CDR3 reads TGTGCCAGCAGCGGACAGGGGGTTGTCTACGAGCAGTACTTC.

The chain couples TRBV5-1 to TRBJ2-3; the D gene is possibly TRBD2 (5 bases). V gave up 3 bases and J gave up 2 bases, with 13 bases separating them. This CDR3 is 15 amino acids long. Germline lookup yields CDR1 SGHRS and CDR2 YFSETQ. The CDR3: CASSSQAGNTDTQYF. The CDR3 DNA reads as TGCGCCAGCAGCTCCCAAGCCGGGAACACAGATACGCAGTATTTT.

The rearrangement uses TRBV19 and TRBJ1-1; a weak D match, TRBD1 (5 bases). CDR3 size: 16 residues. V was shortened by 3 bases and J by 2 bases, with 16 bases between the two germline ends. CDR1 and CDR2 (germline): LNHDA, SQIVND (reference sequence). CDR3 region: CASSIPSVGGNTEAFF. The CDR3 coding sequence is TGTGCCAGTAGTATCCCTTCGGTGGGGGGAAACACTGAAGCTTTCTTT.

The chain has TRBV13 and TRBJ2-5; perhaps D is TRBD1 or TRBD2 (5 bases each). CDR1 and CDR2 (germline): PRHDT, FYEKMQ (reference sequence). There are 13 residues in the CDR3. Deletions cut 10 bases from V and 1 base from J, with 13 bases between. The CDR3 reads CATKTGLQETQYF. The CDR3 DNA reads TGTGCCACAAAAACGGGGCTCCAAGAGACCCAGTACTTC.

This rearrangement joins TRBV27 to TRBJ1-3, with TRBD1 as a possible D gene (5 bases). V was clipped by 6 bases and J by 0 bases, with 6 bases between them. CDR1 is MNHEY, CDR2 SMNVEV, per germline (reference sequence). CDR3 length: 13 residues. CDR3 nucleotides: TGTGCCAGCAGGGGGCACTCTGGAAACACCATATATTTT. This gives the protein CASRGHSGNTIYF.